These 13 T cell receptor beta chains were sequenced from one sample in a study of OX40 agonist ivuxolimab in advanced cancers. Clones were sequenced by immunoSEQ multiplex PCR, and TCRdb holds only the in-frame ones, with some missing. In the table there are tens of thousands of clones, around nine tenths of which are singletons. The sequencing here drew on CD4+ or CD8+ T cells sorted from blood, taken in a trial of the OX40 agonist ivuxolimab. The receptors stem from an adult with an advanced solid tumor such as melanoma, head and neck, liver or kidney cancer.

The gene calls are TRBV19 and TRBJ1-1; D is perhaps TRBD1 (5 bases). V shed 3 bases and J shed 0 bases, with 11 bases lying between them. Germline V lookup: CDR1 LNHDA, CDR2 SQIVND (reference sequence). This CDR3 is 15 amino acids long. CDR3 in amino acids: CASSIRGGLNTEAFF. CDR3 in DNA: TGTGCCAGTAGTATTAGGGGCGGATTGAACACTGAAGCTTTCTTT.

This chain connects TRBV5-4 to TRBJ2-5, with D perhaps TRBD1 (5 bases). The CDR3 is 13 residues long. Germline CDR1 and CDR2: SGHNT and YYREEE (reference sequence). The V and J ends lost 0 bases and 2 bases respectively, with 5 bases between them. DNA of the CDR3: TGTGCCAGCAGCTTGGACAGGCAAGAGACCCAGTACTTC. It translates to CASSLDRQETQYF.

CDR3 amino acids: CASSGSRGVQETQYF. The CDR3 DNA is TGTGCCAGTAGTGGCTCAAGGGGGGTACAAGAGACCCAGTACTTC. The chain recombines TRBV19 with TRBJ2-5, with D perhaps being TRBD1 or TRBD2 (6 bases each). V lost 5 bases, J lost 2 bases, and 15 bases lay in between. The CDR3 sequence is 15 residues long. Germline V gene data show CDR1 as LNHDA and CDR2 as SQIVND (reference sequence).

V is TRBV19 and J is TRBJ2-5; D might be TRBD1 (6 bases). The germline V and J ends were trimmed by 4 bases and 1 base, with 16 bases remaining between them. CDR3 length equals 16 residues. Germline V CDR1 and CDR2: LNHDA, SQIVND (reference sequence). CDR3 in amino acids: CASSNEDSQVQETQYF. Written as DNA, the CDR3 is TGTGCCAGTAGTAATGAGGACAGCCAGGTCCAAGAGACCCAGTACTTC. Variable domain in full (rest from reference TRBV19 and TRBJ2-5): DGGITQSPKYLFRKEGQNVTLSCEQNLNHDAMYWYRQDPGQGLRLIYYSQIVNDFQKGDIAEGYSVSREKKESFPLTVTSAQKNPTAFYLCASSNEDSQVQETQYFGPGTRLLVL.

The rearrangement links TRBV21-1 to TRBJ1-2. TRBV21-1 is deemed a pseudogene. The CDR3 is 14 amino acids. The CDR3 sequence is CASSRPGWQDGYTF. CDR3 bases: TGTGCCAGCAGCAGGCCGGGGTGGCAAGATGGCTACACCTTC.

The chain links TRBV7-6 to TRBJ2-2, with 10 bases that match TRBD2. The germline CDR1 and CDR2 sequences are SGHVS and FNYEAQ. V shed 6 bases and J 6 bases; nucleotides not matched to a gene: 7. The CDR3 length is 15 residues. The DNA of the CDR3 is TGTGCCAGCAGACTTCTAGCGGGGGTGGCCGGGGAGCTGTTTTTT. Translation: CASRLLAGVAGELFF.

Here the CDR3 reads CASSPGQGSPRAYEQYF. As DNA, the CDR3 is TGTGCCAGCTCACCGGGACAGGGGTCCCCCCGAGCCTACGAGCAGTACTTC. The V and J genes are TRBV18 and TRBJ2-7, with 10 bases fitting TRBD1. Germline values: CDR1 KGHSH, CDR2 LQKENI. Germline trimming cut 3 bases from V and 2 bases from J; bases unmatched to any gene: 10. The CDR3 runs 17 residues.

The V and J genes are TRBV9 and TRBJ2-7; D is ambiguous. Germline V gene lookup returns CDR1 SGDLS and CDR2 YYNGEE. The V gene lost 0 bases and the J gene lost 2 bases, with 9 bases spanning the gap. This CDR3 is 14 amino acids long. The CDR3 DNA reads as TGTGCCAGCAGCGTAGATGGGTTCACCTACGAGCAGTACTTC. The encoded protein is CASSVDGFTYEQYF.

The chain recombines TRBV5-1 with TRBJ1-1, with TRBD1 as a possible D gene (6 bases). V lost 8 bases and J 1 base, leaving 18 bases between the germline ends. Germline V lookup: CDR1 SGHRS, CDR2 YFSETQ. The CDR3 extends over 15 amino acids. The CDR3 spells CASRAGGRENTEAFF. Written as DNA, the CDR3 is TGCGCCAGTCGAGCGGGGGGGCGTGAGAACACTGAAGCTTTCTTT.

This rearrangement joins TRBV11-2 to TRBJ2-2; TRBD1 matches 10 bases. With 6 bases clipped from V and 6 bases from J, the junction kept 7 bases outside the gene matches. The V gene's germline CDR1 is SGHAT and CDR2 FQNNGV. The CDR3 runs to 15 residues. DNA for the CDR3: TGTGCCAGCAGGGAGGGACAGGGGAAATCCGGGGAGCTGTTTTTT. It yields the protein CASREGQGKSGELFF.

This clone has a single count. The chain recombines TRBV5-4 with TRBJ2-5; D gene unclear. Germline V gives CDR1 SGHNT, CDR2 YYREEE (reference sequence). This CDR3 has 14 amino acids. V lost 2 bases and J lost 0, with 8 bases in between. The CDR3 reads CASSFGRNQETQYF. DNA of the CDR3: TGTGCCAGCAGCTTCGGGCGGAACCAAGAGACCCAGTACTTC. Based on the CDR3 plus reference TRBV5-4 and TRBJ2-5, the full variable domain is ETGVTQSPTHLIKTRGQQVTLRCSSQSGHNTVSWYQQALGQGPQFIFQYYREEENGRGNFPPRFSGLQFPNYSSELNVNALELDDSALYLCASSFGRNQETQYFGPGTRLLVL.

The chain couples TRBV10-1 to TRBJ1-1, with a possible D match to TRBD1 (6 bases). V was trimmed by 8 bases and J by 0 bases, leaving 16 bases between them. Germline V gives CDR1 WNHNN, CDR2 SYGVQD (reference sequence). CDR3 length: 15 residues. DNA for the CDR3: TGCGCCAGCTCTGTCCCGGGACATTTGAACACTGAAGCTTTCTTT. This codes for CASSVPGHLNTEAFF.

This sequence joins TRBV2 and TRBJ1-1, with unresolved D. The CDR3 has 13 residues. V was shortened by 4 bases and J by 2 bases, with 8 bases between the two germline ends. The germline gives CDR1 SNHLY, CDR2 FYNNEI. CDR3 sequence reads: CASSVRVNTEAFF. CDR3 nucleotides: TGTGCCAGCAGTGTCCGGGTTAACACTGAAGCTTTCTTT.